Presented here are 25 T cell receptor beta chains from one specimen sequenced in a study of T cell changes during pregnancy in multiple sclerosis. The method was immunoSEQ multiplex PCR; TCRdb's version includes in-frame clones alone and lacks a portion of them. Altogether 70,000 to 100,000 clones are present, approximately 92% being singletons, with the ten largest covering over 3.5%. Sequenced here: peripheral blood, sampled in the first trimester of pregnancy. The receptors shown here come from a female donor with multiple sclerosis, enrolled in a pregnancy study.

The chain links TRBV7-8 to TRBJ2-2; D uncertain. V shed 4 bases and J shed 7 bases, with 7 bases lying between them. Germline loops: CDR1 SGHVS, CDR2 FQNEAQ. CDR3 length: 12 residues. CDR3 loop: CASSSVGGELFF. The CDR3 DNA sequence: TGTGCCAGCAGCTCGGTTGGCGGGGAGCTGTTTTTT.

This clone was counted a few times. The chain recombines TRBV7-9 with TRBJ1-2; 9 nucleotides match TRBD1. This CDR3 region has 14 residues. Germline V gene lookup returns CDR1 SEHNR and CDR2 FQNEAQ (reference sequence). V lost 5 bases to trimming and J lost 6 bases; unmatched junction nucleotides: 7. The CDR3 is CASSPPGQGNGYTF. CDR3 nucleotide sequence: TGTGCCAGCAGCCCGCCTGGACAGGGGAATGGCTACACCTTC.

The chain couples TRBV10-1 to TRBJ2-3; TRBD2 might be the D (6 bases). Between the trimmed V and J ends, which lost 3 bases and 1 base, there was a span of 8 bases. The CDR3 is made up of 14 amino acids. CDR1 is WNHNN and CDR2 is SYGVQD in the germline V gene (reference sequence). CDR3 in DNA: TGCGCCAGCAGTGATTTAGCGGGCACAGATACGCAGTATTTT. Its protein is CASSDLAGTDTQYF.

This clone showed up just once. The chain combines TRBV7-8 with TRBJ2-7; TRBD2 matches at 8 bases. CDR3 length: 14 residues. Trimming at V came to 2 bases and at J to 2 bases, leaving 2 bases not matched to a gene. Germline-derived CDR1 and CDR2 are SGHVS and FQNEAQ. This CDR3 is CASSLREGAYEQYF. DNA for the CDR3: TGTGCCAGCAGCTTACGGGAGGGAGCCTACGAGCAGTACTTC.

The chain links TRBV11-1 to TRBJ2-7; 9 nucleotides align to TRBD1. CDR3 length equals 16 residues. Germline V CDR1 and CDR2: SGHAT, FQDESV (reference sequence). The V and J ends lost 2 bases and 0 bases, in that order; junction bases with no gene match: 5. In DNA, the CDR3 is TGTGCCAGCAGCTTACGACGGGACAGGGCCTCCTACGAGCAGTACTTC. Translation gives CASSLRRDRASYEQYF.

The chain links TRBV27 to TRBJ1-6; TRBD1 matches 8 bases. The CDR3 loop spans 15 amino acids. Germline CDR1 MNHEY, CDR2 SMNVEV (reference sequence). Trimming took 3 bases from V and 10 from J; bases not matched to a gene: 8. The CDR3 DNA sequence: TGTGCCAGCAGTTTTGATAGGACAGGGAGCTCACCCCTCCACTTT. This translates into CASSFDRTGSSPLHF.

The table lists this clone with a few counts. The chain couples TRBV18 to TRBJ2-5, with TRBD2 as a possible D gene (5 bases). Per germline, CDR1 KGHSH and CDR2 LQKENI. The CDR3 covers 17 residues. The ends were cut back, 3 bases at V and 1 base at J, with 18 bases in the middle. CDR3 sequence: CASSPGSAGAIQETQYF. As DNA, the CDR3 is TGTGCCAGCTCACCGGGGTCGGCGGGCGCGATCCAAGAGACCCAGTACTTC.

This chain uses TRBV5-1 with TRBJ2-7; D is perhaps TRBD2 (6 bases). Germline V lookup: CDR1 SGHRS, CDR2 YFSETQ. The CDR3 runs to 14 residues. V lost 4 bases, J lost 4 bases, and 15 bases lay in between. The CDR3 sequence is CASSSSGWEYEQYF. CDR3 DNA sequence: TGCGCCAGCAGCAGTAGCGGTTGGGAGTACGAGCAGTACTTC.

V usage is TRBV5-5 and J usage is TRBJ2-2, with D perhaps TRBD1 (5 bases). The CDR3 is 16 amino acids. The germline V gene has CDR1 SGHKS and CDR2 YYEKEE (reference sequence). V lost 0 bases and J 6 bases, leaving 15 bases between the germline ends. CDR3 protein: CASSLEAGLMSGELFF. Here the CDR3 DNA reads TGTGCCAGCAGCTTGGAGGCAGGGTTGATGTCCGGGGAGCTGTTTTTT.

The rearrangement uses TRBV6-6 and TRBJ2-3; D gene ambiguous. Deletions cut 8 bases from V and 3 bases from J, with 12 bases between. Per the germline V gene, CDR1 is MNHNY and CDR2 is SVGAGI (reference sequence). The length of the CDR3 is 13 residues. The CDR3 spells CASSIVPTDTQYF. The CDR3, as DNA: TGTGCCAGCTCCATAGTCCCTACAGATACGCAGTATTTT.

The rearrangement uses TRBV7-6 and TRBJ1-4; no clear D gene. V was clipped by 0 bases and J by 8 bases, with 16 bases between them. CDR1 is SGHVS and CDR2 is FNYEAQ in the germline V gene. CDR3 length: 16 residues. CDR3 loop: CASSLAGMAASEKLFF. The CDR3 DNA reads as TGTGCCAGCAGCTTAGCCGGAATGGCAGCGTCGGAAAAACTGTTTTTT.

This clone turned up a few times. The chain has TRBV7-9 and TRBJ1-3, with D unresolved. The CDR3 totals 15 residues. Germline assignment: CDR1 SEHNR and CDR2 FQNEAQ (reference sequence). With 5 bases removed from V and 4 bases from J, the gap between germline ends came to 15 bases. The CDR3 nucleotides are TGTGCCAGCAGCGAGATCAGGATGCTAGGAAACACCATATATTTT. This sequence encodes CASSEIRMLGNTIYF.

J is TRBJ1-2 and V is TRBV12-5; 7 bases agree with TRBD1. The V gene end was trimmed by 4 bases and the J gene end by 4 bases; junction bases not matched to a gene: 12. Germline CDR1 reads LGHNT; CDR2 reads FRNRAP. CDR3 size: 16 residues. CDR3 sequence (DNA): TGTGCTAGTGGTTCTACGACAGGGACGGACCCCTATGGCTACACCTTC. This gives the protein CASGSTTGTDPYGYTF.

The CDR3 here is CATSREFLTQYF. The CDR3 bases are TGTGCCACCAGCAGGGAGTTCCTTACGCAGTATTTT. The chain recombines TRBV15 with TRBJ2-3, with D uncertain. CDR3 length: 12 residues. Germline values: CDR1 LNHNV, CDR2 YYDKDF (reference sequence). With 3 bases removed from V and 8 bases from J, the gap between germline ends came to 9 bases.

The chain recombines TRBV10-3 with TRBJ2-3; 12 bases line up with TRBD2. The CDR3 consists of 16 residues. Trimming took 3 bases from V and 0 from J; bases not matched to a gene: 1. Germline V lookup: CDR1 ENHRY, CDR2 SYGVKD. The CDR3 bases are TGTGCCATCAGTGACGGACTAGCGGGGAGCACAGATACGCAGTATTTT. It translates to CAISDGLAGSTDTQYF.

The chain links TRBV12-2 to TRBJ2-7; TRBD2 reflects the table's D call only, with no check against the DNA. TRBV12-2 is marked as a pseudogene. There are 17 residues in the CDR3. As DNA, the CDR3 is TGTGCAAGTCGTTCAATCCTCGGGGGGGCCCGCTCCTACGAGCAGTACTTC. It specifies CASRSILGGARSYEQYF.

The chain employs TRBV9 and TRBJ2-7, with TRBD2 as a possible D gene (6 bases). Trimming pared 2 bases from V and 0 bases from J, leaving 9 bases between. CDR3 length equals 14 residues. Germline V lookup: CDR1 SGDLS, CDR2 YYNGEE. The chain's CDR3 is CASSVTGSSYEQYF. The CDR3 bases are TGTGCCAGCAGCGTTACCGGGAGCTCCTACGAGCAGTACTTC. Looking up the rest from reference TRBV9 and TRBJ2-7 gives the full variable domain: DSGVTQTPKHLITATGQRVTLRCSPRSGDLSVYWYQQSLDQGLQFLIQYYNGEERAKGNILERFSAQQFPDLHSELNLSSLELGDSALYFCASSVTGSSYEQYFGPGTRLTVT.

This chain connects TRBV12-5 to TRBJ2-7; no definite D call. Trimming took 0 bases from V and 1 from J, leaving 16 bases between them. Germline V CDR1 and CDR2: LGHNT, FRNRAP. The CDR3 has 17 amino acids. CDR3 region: CASGLVLGPTISYEQYF. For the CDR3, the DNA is TGTGCTAGTGGTTTGGTACTGGGCCCGACGATTTCCTACGAGCAGTACTTC.

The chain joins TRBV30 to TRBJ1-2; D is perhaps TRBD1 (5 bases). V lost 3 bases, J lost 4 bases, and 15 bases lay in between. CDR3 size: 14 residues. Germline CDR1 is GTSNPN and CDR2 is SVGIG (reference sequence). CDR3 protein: CAWSGGPDLYGYTF. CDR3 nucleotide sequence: TGTGCCTGGAGCGGGGGACCGGACCTCTATGGCTACACCTTC.

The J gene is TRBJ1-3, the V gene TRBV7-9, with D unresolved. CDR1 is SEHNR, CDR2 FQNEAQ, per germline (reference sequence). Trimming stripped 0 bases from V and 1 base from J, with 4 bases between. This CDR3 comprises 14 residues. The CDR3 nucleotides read TGTGCCAGCAGCTTAGCCGGGTCTGGAAACACCATATATTTT. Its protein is CASSLAGSGNTIYF.

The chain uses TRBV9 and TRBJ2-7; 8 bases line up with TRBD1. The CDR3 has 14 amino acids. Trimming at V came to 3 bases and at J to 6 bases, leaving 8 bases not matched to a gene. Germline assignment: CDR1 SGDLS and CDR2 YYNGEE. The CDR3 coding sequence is TGTGCCAGCAGCGAGGGGACAGGATTCGCCGAGCAGTACTTC. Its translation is CASSEGTGFAEQYF.

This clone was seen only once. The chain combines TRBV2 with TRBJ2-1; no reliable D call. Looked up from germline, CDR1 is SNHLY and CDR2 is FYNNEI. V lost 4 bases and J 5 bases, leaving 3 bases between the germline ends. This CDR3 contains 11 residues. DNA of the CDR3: TGTGCCAGCAGTGCTGACAATGAGCAGTTCTTC. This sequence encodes CASSADNEQFF.

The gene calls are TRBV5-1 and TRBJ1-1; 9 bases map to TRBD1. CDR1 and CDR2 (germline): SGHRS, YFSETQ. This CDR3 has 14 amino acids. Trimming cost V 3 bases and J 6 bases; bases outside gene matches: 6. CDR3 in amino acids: CASSWGDRDPEAFF. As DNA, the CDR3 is TGCGCCAGCAGCTGGGGGGACAGGGATCCTGAAGCTTTCTTT.

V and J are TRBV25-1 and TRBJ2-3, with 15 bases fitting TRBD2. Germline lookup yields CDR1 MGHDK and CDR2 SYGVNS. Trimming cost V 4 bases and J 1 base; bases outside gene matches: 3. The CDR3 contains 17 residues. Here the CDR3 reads CASSGGLAGGRTDTQYF. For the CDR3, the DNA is TGTGCCAGCAGTGGGGGACTAGCGGGGGGTCGCACAGATACGCAGTATTTT.

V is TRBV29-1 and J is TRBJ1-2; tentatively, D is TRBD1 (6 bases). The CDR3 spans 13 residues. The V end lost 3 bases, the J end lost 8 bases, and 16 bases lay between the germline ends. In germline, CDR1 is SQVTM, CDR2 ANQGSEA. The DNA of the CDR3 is TGCAGCGTTGATAGTCCAGGGGTAAGAGGCTACACCTTC. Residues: CSVDSPGVRGYTF.